The clone carrying this T cell receptor beta chain appeared a single time. Its specificity is unknown. The sample comes from a study of cytomegalovirus exposure and HLA in healthy donors. CDR1 is SNHLY and CDR2 is FYNNEI in the germline V gene. V shed 9 bases and J 3 bases; nucleotides not matched to a gene: 5. This CDR3 is 13 amino acids long. Study-wide results and caveats: Evidence from a later analysis indicated that most CMV-associated TCR beta chains looked HLA-restricted. TCR beta chains associated with HLA were, in a later analysis, more clonally expanded than equally common others. Reports indicated that the classifier achieved high specificity and sensitivity in diagnosing cytomegalovirus status.

With 60 Vbeta and 13 Jbeta primers, the PCR was carried out. Profiled with immunoSEQ multiplex PCR; TCRdb holds only in-frame clones, not every one. The sample carries under 200,000 clones, about 80% recorded once. The sequence was obtained from a woman aged 30 to 39 in good health and CMV-seropositive. The sample taken for sequencing was PBMCs. J is TRBJ2-7 and V is TRBV2, with 10 bases lining up with TRBD2. The CDR3: CASRTSGYYEQYF. The CDR3, as DNA: TGTGCCAGTAGGACTAGCGGTTACTACGAGCAGTACTTC.